This T cell receptor beta chain was captured in a study of blood T cell repertoires in COVID-19. Data came from immunoSEQ multiplex PCR; TCRdb stores just in-frame clones and leaves some out. The data contain about 240,000 clones, 85% to 95% of them singletons. The CDR3 has 15 residues. The germline CDR1 and CDR2 sequences are SGHAT and FQNNGV. Unmatched junction bases numbered 5, after V lost 1 base and J lost 3 bases. The chain recombines TRBV11-2 with TRBJ2-7, with 8 bases fitting TRBD2. What was sequenced was peripheral blood. This receptor was identified in a man aged 25-45 years with COVID-19, enrolled during active disease. CDR3 sequence: CASSLVRRGVYEQYF. CDR3 coding DNA: TGTGCCAGCAGCTTAGTAAGGCGGGGGGTCTACGAGCAGTACTTC.